A single sample gave rise to the 15 T cell receptor beta chains below, sequenced in a study of T cell responses to AZD1222 COVID-19 vaccine. Profiling relied on immunoSEQ multiplex PCR, and the TCRdb table lists in-frame clones only, not all of them. The sample records 60,000 to 65,000 clones, roughly 80% being singletons. The sample consisted of peripheral blood, taken on day 0 of AZD1222 vaccination. Receptors originate from an adult in good health.

V gene TRBV24-1 combines with J gene TRBJ2-3, with D unresolved. The V end lost 9 bases, the J end lost 2 bases, and 5 bases lay between the germline ends. CDR3 length: 11 amino acids. Germline loops: CDR1 KGHDR, CDR2 SFDVKD. The CDR3 loop is CATASTDTQYF. CDR3 bases: TGTGCCACCGCTTCCACAGATACGCAGTATTTT.

The genes are TRBV19 and TRBJ2-7, with 9 bases identical to TRBD1. Germline values: CDR1 LNHDA, CDR2 SQIVND (reference sequence). V dropped 4 bases and J dropped 1; count of bases not matched to a gene: 2. This CDR3 spans 14 amino acids. In nucleotides, the CDR3 is TGTGCCAGTAGTAGCGGGACAGGGTCCTACGAGCAGTACTTC. Translating it yields CASSSGTGSYEQYF.

This clone was seen only once. The rearrangement joins TRBV6-2 or TRBV6-3 to TRBJ1-2; no definite D call. Germline V lookup: CDR1 MNHEY, CDR2 SVGEGT. Trimming removed 2 bases at V and 4 bases at J, with 11 bases between. The CDR3 contains 14 residues. The DNA for the CDR3 is TGTGCCAGCAGTTACCCGGTAAAATCCTATGGCTACACCTTC. This translates into CASSYPVKSYGYTF.

The chain couples TRBV27 to TRBJ1-1, with no clear D. The ends were cut back, 6 bases at V and 7 bases at J, with 15 bases in the middle. The CDR3 is 13 amino acids. From germline, CDR1 is MNHEY and CDR2 SMNVEV (reference sequence). CDR3 sequence reads: CASSPGILFEAFF. CDR3 DNA: TGTGCCAGCAGCCCAGGTATTTTATTTGAAGCTTTCTTT.

The chain employs TRBV18 and TRBJ1-1; the match to TRBD1 covers 10 bases. Trimming cost V 4 bases and J 5 bases; bases outside gene matches: 16. The length of the CDR3 is 18 residues. Looked up from germline, CDR1 is KGHSH and CDR2 is LQKENI. This chain's CDR3 is CASSLWPGQGPTGTEAFF. The CDR3 DNA sequence: TGTGCCAGCTCACTTTGGCCGGGACAGGGGCCCACCGGGACTGAAGCTTTCTTT.

The chain uses TRBV4-1 and TRBJ1-2, with D uncertain. V was trimmed by 1 base and J by 4 bases, leaving 13 bases between them. This CDR3 contains 15 residues. Germline lookup yields CDR1 MGHRA and CDR2 YSYEKL. CDR3 loop: CASSQGPSLSYGYTF. The CDR3 DNA sequence: TGCGCCAGCAGCCAAGGGCCCTCCCTATCCTATGGCTACACCTTC.

The chain links TRBV9 to TRBJ1-3; D is undetermined. This CDR3 has 14 residues. Germline V gene sequence: CDR1 SGDLS, CDR2 YYNGEE. Trimming took off 2 bases at V and 0 bases at J, with 6 bases between the two ends. CDR3 DNA: TGTGCCAGCAGCGTCTCACGCTCTGGAAACACCATATATTTT. Amino acids: CASSVSRSGNTIYF.

The V call is TRBV5-6, the J call TRBJ2-5, with TRBD2 matching over 14 bases. The length of the CDR3 is 17 residues. Per germline, CDR1 SGHDT and CDR2 YYEEEE. The ends lost 2 bases at V and 2 bases at J; junction bases unmatched: 5. Here the CDR3 DNA reads TGTGCCAGCAGCTTCGGGACTAGCGGGGGCTGGCAAGAGACCCAGTACTTC. It yields the protein CASSFGTSGGWQETQYF. The full variable domain, completed using reference TRBV5-6 and TRBJ2-5, is DAGVTQSPTHLIKTRGQQVTLRCSPKSGHDTVSWYQQALGQGPQFIFQYYEEEERQRGNFPDRFSGHQFPNYSSELNVNALLLGDSALYLCASSFGTSGGWQETQYFGPGTRLLVL.

V usage is TRBV2 and J usage is TRBJ1-2; D is possibly TRBD1 (6 bases). The germline V gene has CDR1 SNHLY and CDR2 FYNNEI. The CDR3 has 16 residues. V was shortened by 1 base and J by 7 bases, with 19 bases between the two germline ends. The CDR3 nucleotides are TGTGCCAGCAGTGAAGTGGGGGCAGGGGCTGAACGTGGCTACACCTTC. This translates into CASSEVGAGAERGYTF. The variable domain in full, with the rest retrieved from reference TRBV2 and TRBJ1-2, is EPEVTQTPSHQVTQMGQEVILRCVPISNHLYFYWYRQILGQKVEFLVSFYNNEISEKSEIFDDQFSVERPDGSNFTLKIRSTKLEDSAMYFCASSEVGAGAERGYTFGSGTRLTVV.

The CDR3 coding sequence is TGTGCCAGCAGTGAGGGGCACGAGCAGTACTTC. This codes for CASSEGHEQYF. This chain connects TRBV2 to TRBJ2-7; D may be TRBD1 (5 bases). The CDR3 loop spans 11 amino acids. Per the germline V gene, CDR1 is SNHLY and CDR2 is FYNNEI. V was clipped by 3 bases and J by 5 bases, with 5 bases between them.

The J gene is TRBJ1-5, the V gene TRBV27; D possibly corresponds to TRBD1 (5 bases). V was cut by 8 bases and J by 7 bases, with 21 bases left in between. CDR3 length equals 15 residues. Germline V gives CDR1 MNHEY, CDR2 SMNVEV (reference sequence). In nucleotides, the CDR3 is TGTGCCAGCGGCCGACGCGGGGGTGGAGGCCAGCCCCAGCATTTT. Translating gives CASGRRGGGGQPQHF.

The chain joins TRBV11-3 to TRBJ2-1, with TRBD1 identical over 8 bases. CDR1 and CDR2 (germline): SGHNT, YENEEA. The CDR3 has 13 residues. With 5 bases clipped from V and 7 bases from J, the junction kept 4 bases outside the gene matches. This CDR3 is CASSPNRGNEQFF. CDR3 sequence (DNA): TGTGCCAGCAGCCCAAACAGGGGGAATGAGCAGTTCTTC.

This clone turned up a few times. V is TRBV7-9 and J is TRBJ1-2, with 7 bases fitting TRBD1. Trimming removed 5 bases from V and 3 bases from J; junction bases left unmatched: 9. CDR3 length: 15 amino acids. Germline CDR1 and CDR2: SEHNR and FQNEAQ (reference sequence). This chain's CDR3 is CASSPRGGIDYGYTF. The DNA for the CDR3 is TGTGCCAGCAGCCCCAGGGGGGGAATCGACTATGGCTACACCTTC. Combining the CDR3 with reference TRBV7-9 and TRBJ1-2 gives the whole variable domain DTGVSQNPRHKITKRGQNVTFRCDPISEHNRLYWYRQTLGQGPEFLTYFQNEAQLEKSRLLSDRFSAERPKGSFSTLEIQRTEQGDSAMYLCASSPRGGIDYGYTFGSGTRLTVV.

The rearrangement joins TRBV2 to TRBJ1-5; 10 bases align to TRBD1. Per the germline V gene, CDR1 is SNHLY and CDR2 is FYNNEI. V trimming: 2 bases; J trimming: 4 bases; junction bases outside the gene matches: 5. The CDR3 has 16 residues. The DNA for the CDR3 is TGTGCCAGCAGTGAAATGGACAGGGGGTTTAATCAGCCCCAGCATTTT. Protein product: CASSEMDRGFNQPQHF.

J is TRBJ1-6 and V is TRBV19; a weak D match, TRBD1 (5 bases). The CDR3 loop spans 14 amino acids. Germline lookup yields CDR1 LNHDA and CDR2 SQIVND (reference sequence). Trimming removed 6 bases at V and 7 bases at J, with 13 bases between. For the CDR3, the DNA is TGTGCCAGTAGCAGGGACGGAGCCAATTCACCCCTCCACTTT. Its translation is CASSRDGANSPLHF.